A single sample is the source of the 21 T cell receptor beta chains below, sequenced in a study of T cells in Graves' hyperthyroidism and ophthalmopathy. It was RNA transcripts that yielded the amplified TCR beta CDR3 regions. The study used the HTBI primer set for a first-round RT-PCR of the TCR CDR3. TCRdb processed the multiplex PCR reads anew with MiXCR; each CDR3 protein has one entry. Seen here are about 270,000 distinct CDR3 sequences, about 25% observed once, and the top ten hold more than 25%. Sequenced: blood. These receptor sequences come from a man between 35 and 55 years old with Graves' hyperthyroidism that later progressed to Graves' ophthalmopathy.

This chain uses TRBV5-5 with TRBJ2-1; D may match TRBD1 or TRBD2 (5 bases each). Germline CDR1 is SGHKS and CDR2 is YYEKEE (reference sequence). This CDR3 contains 17 residues. The ends were cut back, 2 bases at V and 4 bases at J, with 19 bases in the middle. Here the CDR3 DNA reads TGTGCCAGCAGCTTTAACCGGGACCCAAATCCGTACAATGAGCAGTTCTTC. Translating gives CASSFNRDPNPYNEQFF.

This clonotype was seen at least ten times. The chain uses TRBV9 and TRBJ1-1; D gene ambiguous. CDR1 is SGDLS, CDR2 YYNGEE, per germline. Trimming left V 0 bases short and J 10 bases short, with 13 bases between. This CDR3 is built from 13 residues. DNA for the CDR3: TGTGCCAGCAGCGTAGGGGCGGGCGGCGCAGCTTTCTTT. Translated: CASSVGAGGAAFF.

This clonotype was counted at least ten times. The J gene is TRBJ1-2, the V gene TRBV20-1, with 9 nucleotides matching TRBD1. The CDR3 sequence is 16 residues long. The germline V gene encodes CDR1 DFQATT and CDR2 SNEGSKA (reference sequence). V lost 6 bases, J lost 2 bases, and 13 bases stayed unmatched. CDR3 DNA: TGCAGTGCCCCCCCCACTTGGGACAGGGCGAACTATGGCTACACCTTC. Amino acid sequence: CSAPPTWDRANYGYTF.

This clonotype has ten or more counts. The rearrangement uses TRBV12-3 or TRBV12-4 and TRBJ1-1; tentatively, D is TRBD1 (6 bases). The CDR3 is 17 amino acids. Trimming left V 6 bases short and J 4 bases short, with 24 bases between. The CDR3 DNA follows: TGTGCCAGCAGCCAAGGCGGGGGCGCGGGAGGGATCACTGAAGCTTTCTTT. Its protein is CASSQGGGAGGITEAFF.

This clonotype was recorded at least ten times. The rearrangement uses TRBV24-1 and TRBJ1-1; a weak D match, TRBD1 (5 bases). The CDR3 runs 14 residues. Trimming cost V 4 bases and J 3 bases, with 11 bases left between them. Per germline, CDR1 KGHDR and CDR2 SFDVKD. The CDR3: CATSDPDSDTEAFF. In nucleotides, the CDR3 is TGTGCCACCAGTGACCCAGACAGCGACACTGAAGCTTTCTTT.

This chain uses TRBV6-2 or TRBV6-3 with TRBJ1-1; possible D gene TRBD1, 5 bases. Per germline, CDR1 MNHEY and CDR2 SVGEGT. There are 14 residues in the CDR3. The V end lost 5 bases, the J end lost 0 bases, and 10 bases lay between the germline ends. The CDR3, as DNA: TGTGCCAGCAGTGCAGGGTATGTGAACACTGAAGCTTTCTTT. It specifies CASSAGYVNTEAFF.

This clonotype was picked up many times. The V call is TRBV6-1, the J call TRBJ2-7; D assignment may be TRBD1 or TRBD2 (5 bases each). V gave up 2 bases and J gave up 4 bases, with 9 bases separating them. Germline values: CDR1 MNHNS, CDR2 SASEGT. The CDR3 runs to 13 residues. The CDR3 is CASSEPGPYEQYF. DNA for the CDR3: TGTGCCAGCAGTGAACCGGGGCCTTACGAGCAGTACTTC.

This clonotype was seen repeatedly, ten times or more. The CDR3 here is CSARPPTSNQPQHF. The CDR3 nucleotides read TGCAGTGCTAGACCCCCGACCAGCAATCAGCCCCAGCATTTT. The rearrangement links TRBV20-1 to TRBJ1-5, with D unclear. Germline V gene lookup returns CDR1 DFQATT and CDR2 SNEGSKA (reference sequence). The CDR3 extends over 14 amino acids. Between the trimmed V and J ends, which lost 2 bases and 1 base, there was a span of 9 bases.

V usage is TRBV12-3 or TRBV12-4 and J usage is TRBJ2-7; D may be TRBD1 or TRBD2 (5 bases each). The CDR3 is 15 amino acids. Trimming took off 5 bases at V and 7 bases at J, with 21 bases between the two ends. CDR3 sequence: CASSDRQGPIREQYF. CDR3 DNA sequence: TGTGCCAGCAGTGATAGGCAGGGACCCATCCGTGAGCAGTACTTC.

This clonotype has more than one count but fewer than ten. This chain links TRBV24-1 with TRBJ1-5; D might be TRBD1 (5 bases). Germline V gene data show CDR1 as KGHDR and CDR2 as SFDVKD. V dropped 6 bases and J dropped 5 bases, with 16 bases sitting between them. The CDR3 loop spans 15 amino acids. CDR3 region: CATSLGGRDDQPQHF. Written as DNA, the CDR3 is TGTGCCACCAGTCTCGGGGGACGGGATGATCAGCCCCAGCATTTT.

The chain combines TRBV12-3 or TRBV12-4 with TRBJ2-5, with 13 bases identical to TRBD2. CDR3 length: 16 residues. With V trimmed by 4 bases and J by 6 bases, 8 bases remained unmatched. In DNA, the CDR3 is TGTGCCAGCAGTTCCCGGACTAGCGGGAGTAGGAAGACCCAGTACTTC. Its protein is CASSSRTSGSRKTQYF.

This clonotype showed up many times. This chain joins TRBV3-1 and TRBJ1-2; D not resolved. The V end was cut by 3 bases, the J end by 2 bases, with 10 bases between. The length of the CDR3 is 14 residues. CDR1 LGHDT and CDR2 YNNKEL come from the germline V gene (reference sequence). DNA of the CDR3: TGTGCCAGCAGCCATACCGGGAAAAACTATGGCTACACCTTC. This gives the protein CASSHTGKNYGYTF. Full variable domain (missing parts from reference TRBV3-1 and TRBJ1-2): DTAVSQTPKYLVTQMGNDKSIKCEQNLGHDTMYWYKQDSKKFLKIMFSYNNKELIINETVPNRFSPKSPDKAHLNLHINSLELGDSAVYFCASSHTGKNYGYTFGSGTRLTVV.

The chain combines TRBV6-5 with TRBJ1-2; D unresolved. Per the germline V gene, CDR1 is MNHEY and CDR2 is SVGAGI. CDR3 length equals 12 residues. V gave up 2 bases and J gave up 6 bases, with 7 bases separating them. DNA for the CDR3: TGTGCCAGCAGTTACGGTCAAAATGGCTACACCTTC. It encodes CASSYGQNGYTF.

This clonotype was seen ten or more times. This sequence joins TRBV11-3 and TRBJ1-2, with 10 bases identical to TRBD1. The CDR3 is 13 amino acids. Per germline, CDR1 SGHNT and CDR2 YENEEA. The J segment lost 6 bases and the V segment lost 5 bases, leaving 3 bases of the junction unmatched. The CDR3 reads CASSPGTGDGYTF. The CDR3 DNA follows: TGTGCCAGCAGCCCCGGGACAGGGGATGGCTACACCTTC.

This clonotype has ten or more counts. The chain combines TRBV5-1 with TRBJ2-3, with D possibly matching TRBD1 (6 bases). The CDR3 runs 15 residues. Germline V CDR1 and CDR2: SGHRS, YFSETQ. Trimming removed 0 bases from V and 1 base from J, with 9 bases in between. In nucleotides, the CDR3 is TGCGCCAGCAGCTTGGGGGGGCCTCGCACAGATACGCAGTATTTT. Translated, it gives CASSLGGPRTDTQYF.

This sequence joins TRBV4-2 and TRBJ1-1; D remains unclear. Germline V CDR1 and CDR2: LGHNA, YNFKEQ. The ends were cut back, 0 bases at V and 6 bases at J, with 17 bases in the middle. The CDR3 is 16 amino acids. CDR3 region: CASSQDGQIYGPEAFF. The CDR3 nucleotides read TGTGCCAGCAGCCAAGATGGGCAGATCTATGGCCCTGAAGCTTTCTTT.

The chain has TRBV6-1 and TRBJ2-5; 8 nucleotides agree with TRBD2. This CDR3 region has 14 residues. V shed 3 bases, J shed 5 bases, and the junction held 5 bases outside the gene matches. The germline gives CDR1 MNHNS, CDR2 SASEGT. This chain's CDR3 is CASSEGTSSETQYF. Written as DNA, the CDR3 is TGTGCCAGCAGTGAGGGGACTAGTTCGGAGACCCAGTACTTC.

V is TRBV6-1 and J is TRBJ2-2, with a possible D match to TRBD1 (6 bases). V was clipped by 6 bases and J by 6 bases, with 11 bases between them. The CDR3 contains 13 residues. Per germline, CDR1 MNHNS and CDR2 SASEGT. CDR3 bases: TGTGCCAGCAGGCCTCACAGGGCCGGGGAGCTGTTTTTT. It codes for CASRPHRAGELFF.

This clonotype was seen more than once but under ten times. This chain links TRBV5-1 with TRBJ1-2, with D perhaps TRBD1 (6 bases). Germline V gene sequence: CDR1 SGHRS, CDR2 YFSETQ. This CDR3 has 14 amino acids. V was pared by 0 bases and J by 4 bases, with 10 bases between. CDR3 nucleotide sequence: TGCGCCAGCAGCTTGGAGGCCAGGGGCTATGGCTACACCTTC. It specifies CASSLEARGYGYTF.

The chain uses TRBV20-1 and TRBJ2-5; 8 nucleotides line up with TRBD2. The CDR3 covers 15 residues. Germline V lookup: CDR1 DFQATT, CDR2 SNEGSKA (reference sequence). V lost 3 bases to trimming and J lost 8 bases; unmatched junction nucleotides: 14. CDR3 sequence (DNA): TGCAGTGCTAGTGGTGGTAGCGGGGACCAAGGTACCCAGTACTTC. Its translation: CSASGGSGDQGTQYF.

This clonotype showed up many times. The chain joins TRBV7-3 to TRBJ2-2, with 8 bases identical to TRBD1. The CDR3 has 16 amino acids. With V trimmed by 4 bases and J by 5 bases, 9 bases remained unmatched. From germline, CDR1 is SGHTA and CDR2 FQGTGA. CDR3 protein: CASSSLGQGRTGELFF. The CDR3 DNA is TGTGCCAGCAGCTCTTTAGGACAGGGCCGGACCGGGGAGCTGTTTTTT.